The 11 T cell receptor beta chains below all came from one sample that was sequenced in a study of shared T cell receptors in the human thymus. Sequencing was performed with immunoSEQ multiplex PCR; in TCRdb, only in-frame clones are kept and a portion is missing. The sample contains hundreds of thousands of clones, approximately 87% of which appear only once. The sample was also reused in another study, on human thymus T cells.

The sample taken for sequencing was thymocytes. These receptor sequences come from a boy under two years old with a congenital heart defect.

This rearrangement joins TRBV6-6 to TRBJ2-5; TRBD2 agrees at 9 bases. CDR1 MNHNY and CDR2 SVGAGI come from the germline V gene (reference sequence). The trim removed 6 bases at V and 3 bases at J, leaving 11 bases unmatched. The CDR3 loop spans 16 amino acids. CDR3 sequence (DNA): TGTGCCAGCAGCGGGGAGTACATAGCGGGAGAAGAGACCCAGTACTTC. Its translation: CASSGEYIAGEETQYF.

The chain is built from TRBV13 and TRBJ1-1, with 8 positions matching TRBD1. J gave up 3 bases and V 5 bases, and 8 bases lay outside the gene matches. The CDR3 consists of 15 residues. CDR1 is PRHDT, CDR2 FYEKMQ, per germline (reference sequence). CDR3 protein: CASSSRGQWDTEAFF. The CDR3 DNA is TGTGCCAGCAGCAGCAGGGGGCAATGGGACACTGAAGCTTTCTTT.

This chain uses TRBV28 with TRBJ2-7; the match to TRBD2 covers 8 bases. The CDR3 contains 14 residues. The germline gives CDR1 MDHEN, CDR2 SYDVKM. V shed 7 bases, J shed 2 bases, and the junction held 7 bases outside the gene matches. CDR3: CASNKLAVPYEQYF. CDR3 sequence (DNA): TGTGCCAGCAACAAACTAGCGGTACCCTACGAGCAGTACTTC.

In DNA form, the CDR3 reads TGTGCCACCAGCAGACGTTATCGGGCGGGACGTACGGGCAATGAGCAGTTCTTC. Translating it yields CATSRRYRAGRTGNEQFF. This chain connects TRBV15 to TRBJ2-1; D perhaps matches TRBD2 (6 bases). V lost 2 bases and J lost 6, with 23 bases in between. The germline gives CDR1 LNHNV, CDR2 YYDKDF (reference sequence). The CDR3 loop spans 18 amino acids.

CDR3 amino acids: CASRPCWTGSCSGANVLTF. The CDR3 nucleotides are TGTGCCAGCAGACCTTGTTGGACAGGGTCTTGTTCTGGGGCCAACGTCCTGACTTTC. The genes are TRBV28 and TRBJ2-6; 8 bases match TRBD1. The CDR3 consists of 19 residues. Trimming took 6 bases from V and 1 from J; bases not matched to a gene: 14. CDR1 and CDR2 (germline): MDHEN, SYDVKM.

V gene TRBV19 combines with J gene TRBJ1-4, with unresolved D. Germline CDR1 is LNHDA and CDR2 is SQIVND (reference sequence). Between the trimmed V and J ends, which lost 9 bases and 5 bases, there was a span of 16 bases. CDR3 size: 14 residues. The CDR3 loop is CASRHVVTNEKLFF. The CDR3 DNA follows: TGTGCCAGCAGACACGTCGTGACGAATGAAAAACTGTTTTTT.

The gene calls are TRBV5-6 and TRBJ1-2; perhaps TRBD1 as D (5 bases). The CDR3 contains 15 residues. CDR1 SGHDT and CDR2 YYEEEE come from the germline V gene. Trimming removed 0 bases at V and 2 bases at J, with 11 bases between. Here the CDR3 reads CASSLADGGNYGYTF. CDR3 in DNA: TGTGCCAGCAGCTTGGCCGACGGGGGAAACTATGGCTACACCTTC.

This chain uses TRBV4-2 with TRBJ1-2, with D possibly TRBD1 on 6 matching bases. There are 14 residues in the CDR3. The germline V gene encodes CDR1 LGHNA and CDR2 YNFKEQ. Trimming stripped 0 bases from V and 5 bases from J, with 10 bases between. The CDR3 nucleotides are TGTGCCAGCAGCCAAGATGGGACAAGATATGGCTACACCTTC. Translating gives CASSQDGTRYGYTF.

The CDR3 sequence is CATSLGRGNTIYF. DNA for the CDR3: TGTGCCACCAGCCTGGGCCGAGGAAACACCATATATTTT. The chain employs TRBV15 and TRBJ1-3; no definite D call. CDR1 is LNHNV, CDR2 YYDKDF, per germline (reference sequence). V was pared by 5 bases and J by 4 bases, with 9 bases between. The CDR3 totals 13 residues.

The J gene is TRBJ1-2, the V gene TRBV29-1; no reliable D call. V lost 6 bases and J 2 bases, leaving 13 bases between the germline ends. This CDR3 has 13 amino acids. The germline CDR1 and CDR2 sequences are SQVTM and ANQGSEA. For the CDR3, the DNA is TGCAGCGTCAGGACTCGGACGAACTATGGCTACACCTTC. Protein sequence: CSVRTRTNYGYTF.

V and J are TRBV5-1 and TRBJ2-1, with D perhaps matching TRBD1 (5 bases). Looked up from germline, CDR1 is SGHRS and CDR2 is YFSETQ. CDR3 size: 15 residues. V was trimmed by 1 base and J by 6 bases, leaving 14 bases between them. As DNA, the CDR3 is TGCGCCAGCAGCTTGCTTCCCAGGGTCCCCAATGAGCAGTTCTTC. This codes for CASSLLPRVPNEQFF.